These 21 T cell receptor beta chains were all obtained from the same sample, sequenced in a study of cytomegalovirus exposure and HLA in healthy donors. This PCR relied on a set of 60 Vbeta primers and 13 Jbeta primers. Some clones are missing from TCRdb's copy, which holds only in-frame ones; the method was immunoSEQ multiplex PCR. The sample comprises 200,000 to 250,000 clones, approximately 80% of which are singletons, and roughly a tenth rests with the top ten. Material: PBMCs. The receptor set was obtained from a woman between 50 and 59 years old in good health and CMV-seropositive.

The rearrangement links TRBV5-1 to TRBJ1-4; possibly TRBD1 for D (6 bases). The CDR3 consists of 15 residues. V dropped 2 bases and J dropped 10 bases, with 18 bases sitting between them. Germline V lookup: CDR1 SGHRS, CDR2 YFSETQ. Here the CDR3 reads CASSFVQQGFGKLFF. CDR3 coding DNA: TGCGCCAGCAGCTTCGTCCAACAGGGATTCGGAAAACTGTTTTTT.

The V and J genes are TRBV30 and TRBJ2-2, with TRBD1 matching over 7 bases. Looked up from germline, CDR1 is GTSNPN and CDR2 is SVGIG (reference sequence). V gave up 4 bases and J gave up 6 bases; unmatched junction bases: 8. The CDR3 is 14 residues long. The CDR3 loop is CAWNYKGGAGELFF. The DNA of the CDR3 is TGTGCCTGGAACTATAAAGGGGGCGCCGGGGAGCTGTTTTTT.

In this sample, this clone turned up once. The chain couples TRBV10-1 to TRBJ2-2; weak D call: TRBD1 (6 bases). The CDR3 loop spans 19 amino acids. Per the germline V gene, CDR1 is WNHNN and CDR2 is SYGVQD (reference sequence). V was cut by 4 bases and J by 2 bases, with 23 bases left in between. The CDR3: CASSGWVVTGTLNTGELFF. For the CDR3, the DNA is TGCGCCAGCAGTGGATGGGTTGTGACCGGGACACTAAACACCGGGGAGCTGTTTTTT.

This chain links TRBV18 with TRBJ1-2; 9 bases are a match to TRBD1. J lost 3 bases, V lost 8 bases, and 7 bases had no gene match. This CDR3 is built from 14 residues. CDR1 is KGHSH, CDR2 LQKENI, per germline. CDR3 protein: CASAGRDRDYGYTF. In DNA, the CDR3 is TGTGCCAGCGCTGGCCGGGACAGGGACTATGGCTACACCTTC.

This chain connects TRBV28 to TRBJ2-6; 9 nucleotides line up with TRBD1. The junction had 8 bases not matched to a gene; V was cut back by 5 bases and J by 0 bases. The CDR3 is 18 amino acids. Germline V gene sequence: CDR1 MDHEN, CDR2 SYDVKM. In DNA form, the CDR3 reads TGTGCCAGCAGTCGACCCGGGACAGGGACCTCTGGGGCCAACGTCCTGACTTTC. This codes for CASSRPGTGTSGANVLTF.

This chain connects TRBV4-2 to TRBJ2-3, with 7 positions matching TRBD2. CDR1 LGHNA and CDR2 YNFKEQ come from the germline V gene. This CDR3 contains 15 residues. Germline trimming cut 0 bases from V and 0 bases from J; bases unmatched to any gene: 0. Written as DNA, the CDR3 is TGTGCCAGCAGCCAAGAAGCGGGGAGCACAGATACGCAGTATTTT. It yields the protein CASSQEAGSTDTQYF.

The chain is built from TRBV5-1 and TRBJ2-1; possible D gene TRBD1, 7 bases. In germline, CDR1 is SGHRS, CDR2 YFSETQ. This CDR3 has 16 residues. V lost 3 bases to trimming and J lost 4 bases, with 17 bases between them. This CDR3 reads CASSSQGGGEYNEQFF. The CDR3 nucleotides are TGCGCCAGCAGCTCCCAAGGGGGCGGGGAGTACAATGAGCAGTTCTTC.

V usage is TRBV6-1 and J usage is TRBJ1-4; 8 nucleotides match TRBD1. In germline, CDR1 is MNHNS, CDR2 SASEGT. V was clipped by 4 bases and J by 7 bases; unmatched bases: 11. The CDR3 totals 16 residues. This chain's CDR3 is CASSVGAGGISEKLFF. The CDR3 DNA follows: TGTGCCAGCAGTGTTGGGGCAGGGGGCATAAGTGAAAAACTGTTTTTT.

Concerning this clone: Other DNA sequences in this sample translate to the same CDR3. The chain is built from TRBV19 and TRBJ1-6; TRBD1 is a possible D gene (5 bases). V was clipped by 3 bases and J by 0 bases, with 6 bases between them. Germline V gene sequence: CDR1 LNHDA, CDR2 SQIVND (reference sequence). The CDR3 sequence is 15 residues long. The CDR3 nucleotides are TGTGCCAGTAGTATCGACAGCTCCTATAATTCACCCCTCCACTTT. Its translation: CASSIDSSYNSPLHF.

The chain is built from TRBV12-1 and TRBJ2-5; TRBD1 was called by the table and not checked on the DNA. TRBV12-1 has pseudogene status. The CDR3 covers 20 residues. The DNA of the CDR3 is TGTGCCAGCAGCTGCCCCACCGGGACAGGGGAGTTGAGGACACAAGAGACCCAGTACTTC. It specifies CASSCPTGTGELRTQETQYF.

J is TRBJ1-2 and V is TRBV5-6, with D perhaps TRBD1 (6 bases). The CDR3 runs 14 residues. Per germline, CDR1 SGHDT and CDR2 YYEEEE. The V gene lost 5 bases and the J gene lost 6 bases, with 17 bases spanning the gap. For the CDR3, the DNA is TGTGCCAGCAGTCGCGCGGCAGGGGTCGATGGCTACACCTTC. It codes for CASSRAAGVDGYTF.

This rearrangement joins TRBV10-2 to TRBJ1-1; tentatively, D is TRBD1 (5 bases). V gave up 8 bases and J gave up 4 bases, with 20 bases separating them. CDR3 size: 15 residues. The germline CDR1 and CDR2 sequences are WSHSY and SAAADI. This CDR3 reads CASGGTGGSGTEAFF. CDR3 DNA: TGCGCCAGCGGGGGGACCGGGGGGTCGGGCACTGAAGCTTTCTTT.

V usage is TRBV2 and J usage is TRBJ1-1; D uncertain. CDR1 and CDR2 (germline): SNHLY, FYNNEI. With 2 bases removed from V and 0 bases from J, the gap between germline ends came to 13 bases. CDR3 length: 16 amino acids. The chain's CDR3 is CASSERSGVMNTEAFF. CDR3 bases: TGTGCCAGCAGTGAACGTTCCGGGGTCATGAACACTGAAGCTTTCTTT.

Written as DNA, the CDR3 is TGTGCCAGCAGCTTAGGACAGTATGGCTACACCTTC. Amino acids: CASSLGQYGYTF. V gene TRBV7-2 combines with J gene TRBJ1-2; D perhaps matches TRBD1 (5 bases). This CDR3 is built from 12 residues. CDR1 and CDR2 (germline): SGHTA, FQGNSA. The V end was cut by 1 base, the J end by 5 bases, with 5 bases between.

Written as DNA, the CDR3 is TGCGCCAGCAGTACGGGGGGGGAGCTGTTTTTT. Its protein product is CASSTGGELFF. The V call is TRBV4-1, the J call TRBJ2-2; TRBD2 is a possible D gene (5 bases). Germline CDR1 reads MGHRA; CDR2 reads YSYEKL. This CDR3 has 11 amino acids. V lost 6 bases and J lost 8, with 7 bases in between.

The gene calls are TRBV19 and TRBJ1-2; D may be TRBD1 (6 bases). CDR1 is LNHDA, CDR2 SQIVND, per germline (reference sequence). The CDR3 is 15 residues long. The V end lost 10 bases, the J end lost 2 bases, and 20 bases lay between the germline ends. The CDR3 DNA sequence: TGTGCCACACAAGAAGAAATCAGGGGAAACTATGGCTACACCTTC. It codes for CATQEEIRGNYGYTF.

The V and J genes are TRBV27 and TRBJ2-2, with D unresolved. Trimming left V 0 bases short and J 4 bases short, with 6 bases between. The CDR3 runs to 14 residues. Germline V gene lookup returns CDR1 MNHEY and CDR2 SMNVEV (reference sequence). The CDR3 sequence is CASSLSFSTGELFF. CDR3 in DNA: TGTGCCAGCAGTTTATCGTTCTCCACCGGGGAGCTGTTTTTT.

The DNA of the CDR3 is TGTGCCAGCAGGACGGGGTACAGAACCTATTGGCAGCCCCAGCATTTT. Its translation: CASRTGYRTYWQPQHF. The chain is built from TRBV6-4 and TRBJ1-5; D ambiguous. Germline V gene lookup returns CDR1 MRHNA and CDR2 SNTAGT. Trimming stripped 6 bases from V and 7 bases from J, with 22 bases between. This CDR3 has 16 residues.

The V call is TRBV5-1, the J call TRBJ2-2, with D unclear. The CDR3 extends over 13 amino acids. Germline lookup yields CDR1 SGHRS and CDR2 YFSETQ. V was cut by 6 bases and J by 0 bases, with 6 bases left in between. The CDR3 coding sequence is TGCGCCAGCAAACAGCCGAACACCGGGGAGCTGTTTTTT. Protein sequence: CASKQPNTGELFF.

V and J are TRBV6-1 and TRBJ1-5; 10 nucleotides agree with TRBD1. This CDR3 has 15 amino acids. Germline-derived CDR1 and CDR2 are MNHNS and SASEGT. V shed 8 bases and J 6 bases; nucleotides not matched to a gene: 10. The CDR3 DNA sequence: TGTGCCAGCCGGACGACAGGGGGCTGGGGTCAGCCCCAGCATTTT. Translating it yields CASRTTGGWGQPQHF.

The chain combines TRBV11-3 with TRBJ2-5; 11 nucleotides align to TRBD2. The length of the CDR3 is 15 residues. The J segment lost 2 bases and the V segment lost 1 base, leaving 0 bases of the junction unmatched. Germline V gives CDR1 SGHNT, CDR2 YENEEA. The CDR3 region is CASSLGLAGQETQYF. The CDR3 DNA is TGTGCCAGCAGCTTAGGACTAGCGGGGCAAGAGACCCAGTACTTC.